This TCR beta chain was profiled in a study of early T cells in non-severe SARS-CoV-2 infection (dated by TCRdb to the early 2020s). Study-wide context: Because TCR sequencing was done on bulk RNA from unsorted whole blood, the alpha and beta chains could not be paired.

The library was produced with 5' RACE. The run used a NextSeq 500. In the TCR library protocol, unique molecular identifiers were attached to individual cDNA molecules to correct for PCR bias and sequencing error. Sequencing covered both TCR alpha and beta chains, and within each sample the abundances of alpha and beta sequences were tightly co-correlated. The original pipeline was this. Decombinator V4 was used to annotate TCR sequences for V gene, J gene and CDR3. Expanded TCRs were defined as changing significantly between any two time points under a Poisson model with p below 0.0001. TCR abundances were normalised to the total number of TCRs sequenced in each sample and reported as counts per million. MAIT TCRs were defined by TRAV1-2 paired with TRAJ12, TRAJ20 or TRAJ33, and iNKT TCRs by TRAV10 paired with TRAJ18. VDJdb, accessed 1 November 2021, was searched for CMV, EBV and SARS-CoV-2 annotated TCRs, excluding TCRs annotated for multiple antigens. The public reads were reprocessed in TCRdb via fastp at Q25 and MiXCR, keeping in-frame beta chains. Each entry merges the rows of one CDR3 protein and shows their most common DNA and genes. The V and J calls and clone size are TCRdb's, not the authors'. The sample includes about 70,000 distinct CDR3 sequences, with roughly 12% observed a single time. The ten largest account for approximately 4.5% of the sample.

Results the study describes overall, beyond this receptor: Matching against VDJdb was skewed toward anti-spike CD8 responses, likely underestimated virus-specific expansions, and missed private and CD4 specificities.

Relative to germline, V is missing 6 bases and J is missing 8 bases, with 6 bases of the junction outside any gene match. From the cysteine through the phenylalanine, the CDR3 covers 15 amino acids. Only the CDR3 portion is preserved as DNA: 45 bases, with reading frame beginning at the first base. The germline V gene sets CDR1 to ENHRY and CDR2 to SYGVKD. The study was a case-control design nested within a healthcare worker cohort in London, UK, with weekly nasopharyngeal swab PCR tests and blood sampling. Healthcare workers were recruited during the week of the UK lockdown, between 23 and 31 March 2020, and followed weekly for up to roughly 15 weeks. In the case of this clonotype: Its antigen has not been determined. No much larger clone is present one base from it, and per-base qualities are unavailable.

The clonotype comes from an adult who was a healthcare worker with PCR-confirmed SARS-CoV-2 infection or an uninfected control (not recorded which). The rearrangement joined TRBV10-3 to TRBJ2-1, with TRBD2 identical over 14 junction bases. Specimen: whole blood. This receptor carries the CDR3 CAIRATSGGVHEQFF. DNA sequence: TGTGCCATCAGGGCGACTAGCGGGGGGGTCCATGAGCAGTTCTTC.